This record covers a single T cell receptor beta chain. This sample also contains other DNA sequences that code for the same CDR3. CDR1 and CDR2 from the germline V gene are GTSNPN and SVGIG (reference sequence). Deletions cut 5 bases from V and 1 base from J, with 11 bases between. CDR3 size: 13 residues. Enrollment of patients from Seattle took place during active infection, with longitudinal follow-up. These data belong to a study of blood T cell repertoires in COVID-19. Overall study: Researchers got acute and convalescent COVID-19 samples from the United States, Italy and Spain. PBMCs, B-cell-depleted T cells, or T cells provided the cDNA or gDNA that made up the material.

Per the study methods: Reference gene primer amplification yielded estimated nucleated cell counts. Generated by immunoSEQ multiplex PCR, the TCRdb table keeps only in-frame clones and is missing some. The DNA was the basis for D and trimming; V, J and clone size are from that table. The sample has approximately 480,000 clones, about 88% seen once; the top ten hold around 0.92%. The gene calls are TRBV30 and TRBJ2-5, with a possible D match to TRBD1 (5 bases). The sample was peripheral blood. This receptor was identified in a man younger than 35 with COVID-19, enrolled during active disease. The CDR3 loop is CAWDLGVQETQYF. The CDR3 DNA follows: TGTGCCTGGGATTTAGGGGTCCAAGAGACCCAGTACTTC.